This T cell receptor (beta chain) was captured in a study of CD8 T cells in ankylosing spondylitis. Whole-study results and caveats: Matched ankylosing spondylitis synovial fluid reportedly contained a significantly enriched population of disease-linked clones.

This clonotype was seen a handful of times. Its antigen is unidentified. Quantitative 5'-RACE was performed with molecular barcodes, and it yielded the TCR beta libraries. TCRdb processed the 5' RACE reads anew with MiXCR; each CDR3 protein has one entry. The sample yields 300,000 to 350,000 distinct CDR3 sequences, around 10% seen once. V gave up 5 bases and J gave up 4 bases, with 16 bases separating them. The CDR3 has 15 amino acids. CDR1 is MNHNS, CDR2 SASEGT, per germline. This receptor was taken from a female donor with ankylosing spondylitis or in good health (not recorded which). Sample: blood, either unsorted or a sorted T cell fraction (not recorded which). This chain uses TRBV6-1 with TRBJ2-3; D uncertain. This CDR3 reads CASSNSPIGADTQYF. The DNA of the CDR3 is TGTGCCAGCAGTAATTCCCCTATTGGGGCAGATACGCAGTATTTT.